The rows below give T cell receptor beta chains drawn from one sample of a study of identical twins. TCRdb redid the calling of the 5' RACE reads with MiXCR, one entry per CDR3 protein. The top ten hold under 3.5% of the sample, which has 450,000 to 650,000 distinct CDR3 sequences, nearly 10% seen once. The sample was also linked to a second study, of yellow fever vaccine responses in identical twins.

Sequenced material: PBMCs. The receptors shown here come from a young woman in good health. CDR3s include the opening cysteine and the closing phenylalanine or tryptophan. A D gene is named only where the DNA matches it firmly. Rows may omit the clone size; those that give it use once, few, many or a size class.

TRBV20-1	TRBJ2-3	-	TRBD2	15	CSAREAGGRTDTQYF	TGCAGTGCTAGGGAAGCGGGGGGGAGGACAGATACGCAGTATTTT
TRBV20-1	TRBJ2-1	-	TRBD2	17	CSARALSGLAGWDEQFF	TGCAGTGCTAGAGCTCTATCTGGACTAGCGGGGTGGGATGAGCAGTTCTTC
TRBV20-1	TRBJ2-1	few	TRBD2	15	CSATTASGPQGEQFF	TGCAGTGCTACAACCGCTAGCGGGCCCCAAGGTGAGCAGTTCTTC
TRBV4-3	TRBJ2-4	few	TRBD2	20	CASSQELSAGGAIGKNIQYF	TGCGCCAGCAGCCAAGAATTATCAGCGGGAGGAGCAATTGGCAAAAACATTCAGTACTTC
TRBV6-2/TRBV6-3	TRBJ2-2	-	-	10	CASSHRELFF	TGTGCCAGCTCCCACCGGGAGCTGTTTTTT
TRBV6-1	TRBJ2-2	few	TRBD1	17	CASRGILRGHNTGELFF	TGTGCCAGCAGGGGGATCCTCAGGGGGCACAACACCGGGGAGCTGTTTTTT
TRBV28	TRBJ2-1	-	TRBD2	12	CAVRGGGNEQFF	TGTGCCGTACGGGGGGGTGGCAATGAGCAGTTCTTC
TRBV25-1	TRBJ2-1	many	-	16	CASSERAGTIYHEQFF	TGTGCCAGCAGTGAACGGGCAGGGACGATTTACCATGAGCAGTTCTTC
TRBV29-1	TRBJ2-2	many	-	14	CSALEAAWSGELFF	TGCAGCGCCCTAGAAGCTGCGTGGTCCGGGGAGCTGTTTTTT
TRBV7-9	TRBJ2-5	many	-	14	CASTPGTGQETQYF	TGTGCCAGCACCCCGGGGACCGGGCAAGAGACCCAGTACTTC
TRBV12-3/TRBV12-4	TRBJ2-2	-	TRBD2	18	CASRSPRLGRRGTGELFF	TGTGCCAGCAGATCCCCCCGGTTGGGCAGGCGGGGGACCGGGGAGCTGTTTTTT
TRBV5-1	TRBJ2-1	few	TRBD2	15	CASRSERDTYNEQFF	TGCGCCAGCAGGTCCGAGCGGGATACCTACAATGAGCAGTTCTTC
TRBV2	TRBJ2-3	-	TRBD2	19	CASIGPGLAGGPGTDTQYF	TGTGCCAGCATAGGCCCGGGACTAGCGGGAGGGCCTGGAACAGATACGCAGTATTTT
TRBV2	TRBJ2-3	-	-	15	CASKRGTGGTDTQYF	TGTGCCAGCAAGCGGGGGACAGGAGGCACAGATACGCAGTATTTT
TRBV5-1	TRBJ2-3	few	TRBD2	18	CASSPHGLAGGQPDTQYF	TGCGCCAGCAGCCCCCATGGACTAGCGGGGGGGCAACCGGATACGCAGTATTTT
TRBV9	TRBJ2-5	-	TRBD1	14	CASSVEGAGETQYF	TGTGCCAGCAGCGTAGAGGGGGCCGGAGAGACCCAGTACTTC
TRBV5-1	TRBJ2-1	few	-	12	CASSSLLGEQFF	TGCGCCAGCAGCTCCCTCCTTGGTGAGCAGTTCTTC
TRBV12-3/TRBV12-4	TRBJ1-5	few	TRBD1	14	CASSKGQPNQPQHF	TGTGCCAGCAGCAAGGGACAGCCCAATCAGCCCCAGCATTTT
TRBV20-1	TRBJ1-6	few	-	13	CSARRNRDSPLHF	TGCAGTGCTAGGAGGAACAGGGATTCACCCCTCCACTTT
TRBV27	TRBJ2-7	few	TRBD1	15	CASSLKDRGRHEQYF	TGTGCCAGCAGTTTAAAGGACAGGGGGCGGCACGAGCAGTACTTC
TRBV7-3	TRBJ2-2	few	TRBD1	15	CASSLNQGANGELFF	TGTGCCAGCAGCTTAAATCAGGGGGCGAACGGGGAGCTGTTTTTT
TRBV7-2	TRBJ1-1	-	-	12	CASSLGAGPAFF	TGTGCCAGCAGCTTAGGAGCAGGACCAGCTTTCTTT
TRBV12-3/TRBV12-4	TRBJ2-1	many	-	17	CASTPRGGLVENNEQFF	TGTGCCAGCACTCCCAGGGGAGGACTAGTCGAAAACAATGAGCAGTTCTTC
TRBV12-3/TRBV12-4	TRBJ2-7	few	TRBD2	19	CASSLFPFMSSGRANEQYF	TGTGCCAGCAGTTTGTTCCCATTTATGAGTAGCGGGAGGGCCAACGAGCAGTACTTC
TRBV6-5	TRBJ1-6	few	-	16	CASSYQAGKSNSPLHF	TGTGCCAGCAGTTACCAGGCAGGGAAGAGTAATTCACCCCTCCACTTT
TRBV7-9	TRBJ2-1	-	-	12	CASSQPLGEQFF	TGTGCCAGCAGCCAACCCTTGGGCGAGCAGTTCTTC
TRBV7-2	TRBJ2-4	many	-	17	CASSPTAGSFTKNIQYF	TGTGCCAGCAGCCCCACAGCCGGCTCTTTCACCAAAAACATTCAGTACTTC
TRBV5-3	TRBJ2-1	-	TRBD1	15	CARSPGQPSFLEQFF	TGTGCCAGGAGCCCGGGACAGCCCTCGTTTCTTGAGCAGTTCTTC
TRBV30	TRBJ2-7	-	TRBD2	19	CAWSPPGTSGRSHSYEQYF	TGTGCCTGGAGTCCTCCAGGGACTAGCGGGAGGTCCCACTCCTACGAGCAGTACTTC
TRBV2	TRBJ2-1	-	-	11	CASSEVGEQFF	TGTGCCAGCAGTGAAGTTGGTGAGCAGTTCTTC
TRBV4-2	TRBJ2-5	-	-	14	CASSQKSFQETQYF	TGTGCCAGCAGCCAAAAGTCCTTTCAAGAGACCCAGTACTTC
TRBV12-3/TRBV12-4	TRBJ1-1	few	TRBD1	15	CASSARDRGQTEAFF	TGTGCCAGCAGTGCCCGGGACAGGGGGCAAACTGAAGCTTTCTTT
TRBV27	TRBJ2-7	once	-	14	CASSSQPTGVEQYF	TGTGCCAGCAGTTCTCAGCCAACGGGGGTCGAGCAGTACTTC
TRBV29-1	TRBJ2-3	-	TRBD2	14	CSVKLAGGPGTQYF	TGCAGCGTTAAACTAGCGGGAGGGCCAGGTACGCAGTATTTT
TRBV5-6	TRBJ2-2	-	-	15	CASRGSGLISGELFF	TGTGCCAGCAGAGGCTCAGGGCTTATCTCCGGGGAGCTGTTTTTT
TRBV7-3	TRBJ2-6	-	-	16	CATGGLGTSGANVLTF	TGTGCCACAGGGGGGCTAGGGACCTCTGGGGCCAACGTCCTGACTTTC
TRBV12-3/TRBV12-4	TRBJ1-2	few	TRBD1	15	CASSGQEPTNYGYTF	TGTGCCAGCAGTGGACAGGAGCCCACTAACTATGGCTACACCTTC
TRBV7-2	TRBJ2-1	-	TRBD2	15	CASSPTSGRVNEQFF	TGTGCCAGCAGCCCGACTAGCGGGAGGGTGAATGAGCAGTTCTTC
TRBV6-2/TRBV6-3	TRBJ2-1	-	-	15	CASSSPGGTYNEQFF	TGTGCCAGCAGTTCCCCCGGCGGGACCTACAATGAGCAGTTCTTC
TRBV24-1	TRBJ2-3	many	-	16	CATSGLAGTVADTQYF	TGTGCCACCAGTGGGCTAGCCGGAACAGTGGCAGATACGCAGTATTTT
TRBV12-3/TRBV12-4	TRBJ2-2	-	TRBD2	16	CASSSPVAGYTGELFF	TGTGCCAGCAGCTCCCCGGTAGCGGGGTACACCGGGGAGCTGTTTTTT
TRBV27	TRBJ2-1	few	TRBD2	21	CASRAGTTGTSGRALVDEQFF	TGTGCCAGCAGGGCCGGGACAACCGGGACTAGCGGGAGGGCCCTGGTGGATGAGCAGTTCTTC
TRBV1	TRBJ2-3	-	-	16	CTSSQVPGGYTDTQYF	TGCACCAGCAGCCAAGTACCCGGGGGCTATACAGATACGCAGTATTTT
TRBV5-4	TRBJ2-5	-	TRBD1	18	CASSLTGQGLFSGETQYF	TGTGCCAGCAGCTTAACTGGACAGGGCCTCTTCTCGGGTGAGACCCAGTACTTC
TRBV5-1	TRBJ2-7	-	-	15	CASSFLSQVISEQYF	TGCGCCAGCAGCTTCCTCAGCCAGGTGATCTCCGAGCAGTACTTC
TRBV7-6	TRBJ2-1	-	-	15	CASSLSGDPFNEQFF	TGTGCCAGCAGCTTATCGGGAGACCCCTTCAATGAGCAGTTCTTC
TRBV4-3	TRBJ2-7	many	-	13	CASSHRSGYEQYF	TGCGCCAGCAGCCACCGTAGCGGCTACGAGCAGTACTTC
TRBV5-1	TRBJ2-5	many	-	14	CASSGLAGYETQYF	TGCGCCAGCAGCGGGCTGGCGGGGTATGAGACCCAGTACTTC
TRBV7-2	TRBJ2-1	-	-	13	CASSLELAVGQFF	TGTGCCAGCAGCTTAGAACTAGCAGTCGGGCAGTTCTTC
TRBV2	TRBJ2-3	few	TRBD1	14	CATEPGQSTDTQYF	TGTGCCACCGAACCGGGACAGAGCACAGATACGCAGTATTTT
TRBV6-5	TRBJ2-1	many	-	15	CASSYSSLTSTEQFF	TGTGCCAGCAGTTACTCGTCCCTTACTAGCACTGAGCAGTTCTTC
TRBV14	TRBJ1-2	few	-	14	CASSQLRSYYGYTF	TGTGCCAGCAGCCAGTTGCGTTCGTACTATGGCTACACCTTC
TRBV6-6	TRBJ2-5	-	-	13	CASGIILGETQYF	TGTGCCAGCGGGATTATATTGGGAGAGACCCAGTACTTC
TRBV6-5	TRBJ2-7	few	-	16	CASSYGSGHALDEQYF	TGTGCCAGCAGTTACGGCTCAGGTCACGCGCTTGACGAGCAGTACTTC
TRBV29-1	TRBJ2-2	-	TRBD1	13	CGVGAGGTGELFF	TGCGGCGTTGGGGCAGGGGGTACCGGGGAGCTGTTTTTT
TRBV20-1	TRBJ2-3	-	-	15	CSARDWGRGTDTQYF	TGCAGTGCTAGAGATTGGGGTAGGGGCACAGATACGCAGTATTTT